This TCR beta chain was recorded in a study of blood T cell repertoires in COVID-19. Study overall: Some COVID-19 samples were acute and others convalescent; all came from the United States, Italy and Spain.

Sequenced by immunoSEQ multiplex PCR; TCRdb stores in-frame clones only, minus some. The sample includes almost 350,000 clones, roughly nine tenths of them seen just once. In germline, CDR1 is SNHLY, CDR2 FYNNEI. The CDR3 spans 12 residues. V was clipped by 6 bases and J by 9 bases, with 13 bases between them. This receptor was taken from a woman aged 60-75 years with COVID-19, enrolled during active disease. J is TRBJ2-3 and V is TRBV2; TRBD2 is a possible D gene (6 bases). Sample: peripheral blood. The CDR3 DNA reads TGTGCCAGCAGGGCGGGGAAGGTGACGCAGTATTTT. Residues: CASRAGKVTQYF.